A single T cell receptor (beta chain) is shown here with its context. This receptor's antigen is unknown. Base qualities were left out, and no much larger clone turns up one base away. The data originate from a study of Ad26.COV2.S vaccination and SARS-CoV-2 variants (dated by TCRdb to the early 2020s). About the investigation overall: Vaccine-arm donors were drawn from COV1001, a multicentre, randomized, double-blind, placebo-controlled phase I-IIa trial of Ad26.COV2.S in healthy adults. Sequencing of the TCRbeta repertoire served to evaluate the specificity and breadth of SARS-CoV-2-reactive T cell receptors following Ad26.COV2.S vaccination. Blinding of investigators to trial group allocation was maintained during experiments and outcome assessment. A total of around 32 samples were included in the TCR-sequenced set, comprising some 20 Ad26.COV2.S vaccine recipients, 5 placebo recipients and 8 SARS-CoV-2 convalescent individuals. Trial participants were randomized into five groups of five, in which low-dose or high-dose Ad26.COV2.S was given once or twice, or placebo was given on both occasions. Ad26.COV2.S was given intramuscularly at 5x10^10 or 1x10^11 viral particles, as a single shot or as two shots 56 days apart. The paper as a whole reports these results and caveats: Substantial breadth of spike-specific CD8+ and CD4+ T cell responses was reported after vaccination. Vaccine and placebo recipients had comparable non-spike TCR breadth, which fits with the vaccine containing only spike. Compared with placebo recipients, Ad26.COV2.S recipients showed higher spike-specific TCR breadth (P = 0.0014). The authors noted that total T cell responses may have been underestimated by the TCR breadth and depth analyses. The study was not powered for comparison of responses between vaccine doses or regimens.

The treatment or condition tag for this specimen amounts to: about 20 received Ad26.COV2.S at low or high dose, single or two shots; 5 received placebo; per-sample allocation not given. For vaccine and placebo recipients, repertoires were sequenced using samples collected on day 63 after the first injection. Between 29 July and 7 August 2020, Cohort 1b enrolled about two dozen adults aged 18-55 years at one site in Boston, USA. Ad26.COV2.S was a replication-incompetent adenovirus type 26 vector that expressed a prefusion-stabilized SARS-CoV-2 spike protein derived from the original Wuhan strain. TCRbeta CDR3 regions were sequenced with the immunoSEQ Assay. After extraction, genomic DNA underwent amplification by bias-controlled multiplex PCR, followed by high-throughput sequencing. For the original study's pipeline: To quantify the absolute abundance of each unique TCRbeta CDR3 region, sequences were collapsed and filtered. Usable DNA was measured by amplifying reference genes present in all nucleated cells, and TCRbeta template counts were normalized to that usable DNA to estimate T cell fraction. Repertoire TCRs were annotated as SARS-CoV-2-specific when V gene, CDR3 amino acid sequence and J gene were exactly matched to a known reactive TCR set. MIRA supplied the reference SARS-CoV-2 TCR set, which was filtered for enrichment in COVID-19-positive ImmuneCODE repertoires so that public or cross-reactive TCRs were removed. Using the MIRA antigens, annotated TCRs were further analysed by specific ORF or by position within an ORF. Breadth was defined as the number of annotated unique rearrangements divided by the total number of unique productive rearrangements, and depth was defined as the summed frequency of the annotated unique rearrangements. TCR breadth was compared between groups using two-sided Wilcoxon rank-sum tests. TCRdb's version of the immuneACCESS table is confined to in-frame rearrangements and falls short of the full clone set. An unresolved V gene accounts for under half of the shortfall where checked; the remainder is of unknown origin. That table supplies the V and J calls and clone size; D and trimming were determined from the DNA. The sample data list fewer than 800,000 clones, and more than 70% of these were observed just once. The ten largest make up around 1.5% of the sample.

V has 1 base trimmed and J has 7 bases trimmed; junction bases matching no gene number 2. CDR3 length: 13 amino acids, cysteine to phenylalanine. Of the read, only the CDR3 DNA is kept; its 39 bases are in frame from base 1. Sequences LGHDT (CDR1) and YNNKEL (CDR2) are obtained from the germline V gene (reference sequence). The receptor's source is a person aged 18-65 years who received the Ad26.COV2.S COVID-19 vaccine or a placebo. Here the chain combines TRBV3-1 (or the pseudogene TRBV3-2) and TRBJ1-2; 8 central nucleotides agree with TRBD1. The starting material was peripheral blood, obtained in a trial of Ad26.COV2.S vaccine versus placebo. DNA sequence: TGTGCCAGCAGCCAAGGGACAGGGCTTGGCTACACCTTC. This translates into CASSQGTGLGYTF.